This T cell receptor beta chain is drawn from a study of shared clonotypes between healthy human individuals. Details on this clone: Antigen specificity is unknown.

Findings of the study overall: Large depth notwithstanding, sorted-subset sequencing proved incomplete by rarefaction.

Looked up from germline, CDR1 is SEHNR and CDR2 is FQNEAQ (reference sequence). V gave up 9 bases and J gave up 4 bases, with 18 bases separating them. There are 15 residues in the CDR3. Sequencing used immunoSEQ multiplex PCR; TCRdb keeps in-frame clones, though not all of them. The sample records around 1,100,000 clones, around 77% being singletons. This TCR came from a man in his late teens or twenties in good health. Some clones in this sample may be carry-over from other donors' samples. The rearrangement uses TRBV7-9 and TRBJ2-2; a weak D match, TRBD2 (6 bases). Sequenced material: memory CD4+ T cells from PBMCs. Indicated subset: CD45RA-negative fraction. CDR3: CASKYAGSRTGELFF. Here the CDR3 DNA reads TGTGCCAGTAAATACGCGGGATCCCGCACCGGGGAGCTGTTTTTT.